This TCR beta chain was sequenced in a study of PD-1 blockade in mismatch repair-deficient tumors. Assay: immunoSEQ multiplex PCR; the TCRdb copy retains only in-frame clones and omits some. The sample records 40,000 or so clones, over 80% being singletons. In the case of this clone: What it recognizes is unknown.

The TCR-sequenced patients were a few responders to pembrolizumab. Study-level points and caveats: Tumor-resident clones, often undetectable pretreatment in blood, expanded then contracted after pembrolizumab.

Losses at the gene ends were 3 bases for V and 2 bases for J; bases not matched to a gene: 5. CDR3 length: 16 residues. CDR1 is MNHEY and CDR2 is SMNVEV in the germline V gene (reference sequence). This clonotype was obtained from an adult with mismatch repair-deficient cancer. The J gene is TRBJ2-1, the V gene TRBV27, with TRBD2 matching 9 bases. The sequencing used PBMCs, collected around 38 weeks after starting pembrolizumab. CDR3 sequence (DNA): TGTGCCAGCAGTTTCGGACCTAGCGGGGCCTACAATGAGCAGTTCTTC. It translates to CASSFGPSGAYNEQFF.